This entry lists 8 T cell receptor beta chains sequenced from one sample in a study of early T cells in non-severe SARS-CoV-2 infection (dated by TCRdb to about 2021). The library was produced with 5' RACE. Instrument on record: NextSeq 500. The public reads were quality trimmed at Q25 with fastp and then assembled into clones with MiXCR by TCRdb, keeping productive beta chains. Identical CDR3 protein sequences are pooled into one entry, listed with their most common genes and DNA. In this sample the table shows some 40,000 distinct CDR3 sequences, roughly 4.7% of which occur a single time. The leading ten clones occupy around 4.5% of the sample. The sample was whole blood. The receptors here all came from an adult who was a healthcare worker with PCR-confirmed SARS-CoV-2 infection or an uninfected control (not recorded which).

This clonotype has more than one count but fewer than ten. The chain carries TRBV11-2 and TRBJ2-7, with D hard to call. The CDR3 sequence is 14 residues long. The germline gives CDR1 SGHAT, CDR2 FQNNGV. V was clipped by 3 bases and J by 2 bases, with 11 bases between them. CDR3 DNA sequence: TGTGCCAGCAGCTTGCCAGTTACTACCTACGAGCAGTACTTC. This codes for CASSLPVTTYEQYF.

This clonotype was recorded many times. The rearrangement links TRBV7-9 to TRBJ2-3; D might be TRBD1 (7 bases). Trimming stripped 5 bases from V and 1 base from J, with 10 bases between. The CDR3 covers 14 residues. CDR1 is SEHNR, CDR2 FQNEAQ, per germline (reference sequence). This chain's CDR3 is CASSPGGRTDTQYF. CDR3 coding DNA: TGTGCCAGCAGCCCAGGGGGGCGCACAGATACGCAGTATTTT.

The chain employs TRBV7-9 and TRBJ1-3, with D perhaps matching TRBD1 (5 bases). The CDR3 is made up of 15 amino acids. V lost 5 bases and J lost 2, with 13 bases in between. Germline values: CDR1 SEHNR, CDR2 FQNEAQ (reference sequence). The CDR3 spells CASSRTGAAGNTIYF. The CDR3, as DNA: TGTGCCAGCAGCCGAACTGGGGCGGCTGGAAACACCATATATTTT.

This clonotype was seen many times. The chain has TRBV7-6 and TRBJ2-2; D uncertain. The V gene lost 0 bases and the J gene lost 4 bases, with 9 bases spanning the gap. Germline V gene lookup returns CDR1 SGHVS and CDR2 FNYEAQ. This CDR3 is built from 15 residues. CDR3 in amino acids: CASSLAGPGTGELFF. DNA of the CDR3: TGTGCCAGCAGCTTAGCAGGCCCGGGCACCGGGGAGCTGTTTTTT.

The J gene is TRBJ2-5, the V gene TRBV5-1; TRBD1 aligns across 10 bases. Germline V gene data show CDR1 as SGHRS and CDR2 as YFSETQ. V dropped 5 bases and J dropped 4; count of bases not matched to a gene: 8. There are 15 residues in the CDR3. The CDR3 loop reads CASRPRDRGRETQYF. For the CDR3, the DNA is TGCGCCAGCAGGCCCCGGGACAGGGGTCGAGAGACCCAGTACTTC.

The CDR3 sequence is CASSFIRTGGFVDYGYTF. CDR3 bases: TGTGCCAGCAGCTTCATAAGGACAGGCGGTTTCGTAGACTATGGCTACACCTTC. This sequence joins TRBV7-2 and TRBJ1-2; 7 bases are a match to TRBD1. Unmatched junction bases numbered 16, after V lost 3 bases and J lost 3 bases. The CDR3 is 18 residues long. Looked up from germline, CDR1 is SGHTA and CDR2 is FQGNSA.

The rearrangement links TRBV4-3 to TRBJ2-5, with 8 bases fitting TRBD2. CDR1 LGHNA and CDR2 YSLEER come from the germline V gene. This CDR3 spans 15 amino acids. With 3 bases clipped from V and 0 bases from J, the junction kept 3 bases outside the gene matches. The CDR3, as DNA: TGCGCCAGCAGCCAGGCTAGCGGGTACCAAGAGACCCAGTACTTC. Translated: CASSQASGYQETQYF.

This clonotype was detected ten times or more. The chain has TRBV20-1 and TRBJ1-5, with D perhaps matching TRBD1 (5 bases). Germline V gene data show CDR1 as DFQATT and CDR2 as SNEGSKA (reference sequence). This CDR3 spans 16 amino acids. Trimming left V 0 bases short and J 2 bases short, with 14 bases between. CDR3 in amino acids: CSARDAWGGGNQPQHF. Here the CDR3 DNA reads TGCAGTGCTAGAGACGCATGGGGCGGGGGCAATCAGCCCCAGCATTTT.